This is a list of T cell receptor beta chains from one sample in a study of blood T cell repertoires in COVID-19. Some clones are missing from TCRdb's copy, which holds only in-frame ones; the method was immunoSEQ multiplex PCR. This sample has some 110,000 clones, with approximately 80% found just once. The source material was peripheral blood. Every receptor here comes from a man aged 65 to 85 with active or convalescent COVID-19. The CDR3 runs from the conserved cysteine through the conserved F or W. Each record gives: CDR3 protein, V gene, clone size, CDR3 length, D gene. D genes are given only for firm matches. Size values are once, few and many counts, or a class for expanded clones, and some rows have none.

cdr3_aa: CASSQESGGKGNTIYF
v_call: TRBV9
clone_size: few
cdr3_length: 16
d_call: -

cdr3_aa: CASSVGGGKYGYTF
v_call: TRBV9
clone_size: few
cdr3_length: 14
d_call: -

cdr3_aa: CASSPQKGGGYNSPLHF
v_call: TRBV27
clone_size: -
cdr3_length: 17
d_call: -

cdr3_aa: CASSFRLAGGYEQYF
v_call: TRBV11-3
clone_size: -
cdr3_length: 15
d_call: TRBD2

cdr3_aa: CASAKTGFYNEQFF
v_call: TRBV11-3
clone_size: -
cdr3_length: 14
d_call: -

cdr3_aa: CASSPGQGTEKLFF
v_call: TRBV6-2/TRBV6-3
clone_size: -
cdr3_length: 14
d_call: TRBD1

cdr3_aa: CASSQVGGSADTQYF
v_call: TRBV4-1
clone_size: -
cdr3_length: 15
d_call: TRBD1

cdr3_aa: CASSPGTAYNEQFF
v_call: TRBV7-3
clone_size: few
cdr3_length: 14
d_call: TRBD1

cdr3_aa: CASSQAGNTEAFF
v_call: TRBV3-1/TRBV3-2
clone_size: -
cdr3_length: 13
d_call: -

cdr3_aa: CASSESGSGRTGELFF
v_call: TRBV2
clone_size: -
cdr3_length: 16
d_call: TRBD2

cdr3_aa: CASTQMGGNYGYTF
v_call: TRBV27
clone_size: -
cdr3_length: 14
d_call: -

cdr3_aa: CASSSLGTEYGYTF
v_call: TRBV6-5
clone_size: -
cdr3_length: 14
d_call: TRBD1

cdr3_aa: CASKPQVRGYLETQYF
v_call: TRBV27
clone_size: -
cdr3_length: 16
d_call: -

cdr3_aa: CASIKTGGSGANVLTF
v_call: TRBV19
clone_size: -
cdr3_length: 16
d_call: TRBD1

cdr3_aa: CASSSGQVTDTQYF
v_call: TRBV11-1
clone_size: -
cdr3_length: 14
d_call: TRBD1

cdr3_aa: CAWSSPGQSYGYTF
v_call: TRBV30
clone_size: -
cdr3_length: 14
d_call: TRBD1

cdr3_aa: CASSIESGQGNYEQYF
v_call: TRBV19
clone_size: -
cdr3_length: 16
d_call: -

cdr3_aa: CASSLQGVRGEQYF
v_call: TRBV11-3
clone_size: -
cdr3_length: 14
d_call: -

cdr3_aa: CSVVGDTRTGYTF
v_call: TRBV29-1
clone_size: few
cdr3_length: 13
d_call: -

cdr3_aa: CASSFQGAANEKLFF
v_call: TRBV5-1
clone_size: -
cdr3_length: 15
d_call: TRBD1

cdr3_aa: CAWNRDVQGGNTEAFF
v_call: TRBV30
clone_size: few
cdr3_length: 16
d_call: TRBD1

cdr3_aa: CASSLARTGRDGYTF
v_call: TRBV5-1
clone_size: -
cdr3_length: 15
d_call: TRBD1

cdr3_aa: CATSREREIGGQYF
v_call: TRBV15
clone_size: -
cdr3_length: 14
d_call: -

cdr3_aa: CASRGDFYGYTF
v_call: TRBV6-5
clone_size: -
cdr3_length: 12
d_call: -

cdr3_aa: CATSGDTDTQYF
v_call: TRBV24-1
clone_size: -
cdr3_length: 12
d_call: -

cdr3_aa: CASSQDLRGSYEQYF
v_call: TRBV4-3
clone_size: -
cdr3_length: 15
d_call: -

cdr3_aa: CASNEGRGLGEKLFF
v_call: TRBV7-9
clone_size: -
cdr3_length: 15
d_call: TRBD1

cdr3_aa: CASSSPGRDTQYF
v_call: TRBV28
clone_size: -
cdr3_length: 13
d_call: -

cdr3_aa: CASSYSGLAGRNEQFF
v_call: TRBV6-5
clone_size: once
cdr3_length: 16
d_call: TRBD2

cdr3_aa: CASSFSGTGGHEQYF
v_call: TRBV5-1
clone_size: few
cdr3_length: 15
d_call: TRBD1

cdr3_aa: CASTRTPSGRDNEQFF
v_call: TRBV10-2
clone_size: -
cdr3_length: 16
d_call: TRBD2

cdr3_aa: CASSYQGASYNEQFF
v_call: TRBV6-5
clone_size: -
cdr3_length: 15
d_call: TRBD1

cdr3_aa: CASSESTGSTQYF
v_call: TRBV10-2
clone_size: -
cdr3_length: 13
d_call: -

cdr3_aa: CASSYQRETEAFF
v_call: TRBV6-5
clone_size: -
cdr3_length: 13
d_call: -

cdr3_aa: CASSLGQGAETQYF
v_call: TRBV6-6
clone_size: -
cdr3_length: 14
d_call: TRBD1

cdr3_aa: CASTPDRGFGYTF
v_call: TRBV12-3/TRBV12-4
clone_size: -
cdr3_length: 13
d_call: TRBD1

cdr3_aa: CSVALGTSGYEQYF
v_call: TRBV29-1
clone_size: -
cdr3_length: 14
d_call: TRBD2

cdr3_aa: CASSSQTEAFF
v_call: TRBV7-9
clone_size: few
cdr3_length: 11
d_call: -

cdr3_aa: CASSWGLGNSPLHF
v_call: TRBV5-6
clone_size: -
cdr3_length: 14
d_call: -

cdr3_aa: CASGRDTSYNQPQHF
v_call: TRBV12-5
clone_size: -
cdr3_length: 15
d_call: -

cdr3_aa: CASSARDSSYEQYF
v_call: TRBV9
clone_size: -
cdr3_length: 14
d_call: -

cdr3_aa: CASAKAHGEPQHF
v_call: TRBV12-3/TRBV12-4
clone_size: -
cdr3_length: 13
d_call: -

cdr3_aa: CAWSVTGRGGYGYTF
v_call: TRBV30
clone_size: few
cdr3_length: 15
d_call: -